A single sample is the source of the 4 T cell receptor beta chains below, sequenced in a study of CD8+CD57+ T cells in acquired aplastic anemia. The use of genomic DNA as template underpinned the TCR beta VDJ and CDR3 profiling. TCRdb re-analysed the reads in MiXCR, keeping a single row per CDR3 protein. Of hundreds of thousands of distinct CDR3 sequences in the sample, 65% to 75% were seen once. Sequencing used sorted CD4+, CD8+, or CD8+CD57+ T cells (not recorded which) from PBMCs. The receptors shown here come from a human donor in good health, serving as a control.

This clonotype occurred once. This chain joins TRBV20-1 and TRBJ1-4; a possible D gene is TRBD1 (6 bases). Germline V gives CDR1 DFQATT, CDR2 SNEGSKA (reference sequence). The CDR3 runs 13 residues. V gave up 6 bases and J gave up 11 bases, with 19 bases separating them. The CDR3 spells CSASHVGGAKLFF. The CDR3 region has the DNA TGCAGTGCCAGTCACGTGGGGGGGGCCAAACTGTTTTTT.

This clonotype was observed once. One junction end does not reproduce the germline sequence, and a read error may be involved. The chain has TRBV2 and TRBJ1-5; D is unresolved. Germline CDR1 reads SNHLY; CDR2 reads FYNNEI. The CDR3 is made up of 13 amino acids. The CDR3 nucleotides are TGTGCCGACACCGGAGAGCGATCCCAGCAGCAGCACTTC. Protein product: CADTGERSQQQHF.

The chain has TRBV9 and TRBJ2-1, with D hard to call. The CDR3 loop spans 12 amino acids. V lost 0 bases, J lost 9 bases, and 7 bases lay in between. CDR1 and CDR2 from the germline V gene are SGDLS and YYNGEE. The CDR3 nucleotides read TGTGCCAGCAGCGTAGATGTAGGTGAGCAGTTCTTC. Protein product: CASSVDVGEQFF.

There are a few counts of this clonotype. V and J are TRBV10-3 and TRBJ1-6; TRBD1 agrees at 9 bases. The V segment lost 4 bases and the J segment 7 bases; nucleotides outside the gene matches: 2. The germline gives CDR1 ENHRY, CDR2 SYGVKD. The CDR3 extends over 14 amino acids. The CDR3 here is CAISAGQGNSPLHF. CDR3 bases: TGTGCCATCAGTGCCGGACAGGGGAATTCACCCCTCCACTTT.